This T cell receptor (beta chain) emerged from a study of blood T cell repertoires in COVID-19. Overall study: Sources were T cells, B-cell-depleted T cells, or PBMCs; the material itself was cDNA or gDNA.

The CDR3 has 16 amino acids. The germline V gene encodes CDR1 MGHRA and CDR2 YSYEKL. The V segment lost 1 base and the J segment 2 bases; nucleotides outside the gene matches: 2. Only in-frame clones appear in the TCRdb table, and some are missing; sequencing was by immunoSEQ multiplex PCR. Found here are fewer than 500,000 clones, 88% of them singletons; the top ten hold around 0.97%. This clonotype originated in a woman younger than 45 with acute COVID-19. The rearrangement links TRBV4-1 to TRBJ2-3; 11 nucleotides match TRBD2. The sample taken for sequencing was PBMCs or T cells enriched from blood (not recorded which). The CDR3 nucleotides read TGCGCCAGCAGCCAAGTAGCGGGGGGGCTCACAGATACGCAGTATTTT. Translated: CASSQVAGGLTDTQYF.